Described below is a single TCR beta chain sequence and its context. These data originate in a study of blood T cell repertoires in COVID-19. Sequencing was performed with immunoSEQ multiplex PCR; in TCRdb, only in-frame clones are kept and a portion is missing. The sample shows roughly 160,000 clones, 83% of them seen only once. The CDR3 contains 13 residues. Trimming removed 0 bases at V and 8 bases at J, with 10 bases between. CDR1 and CDR2 from the germline V gene are SGHDN and FVKESK. V gene TRBV14 combines with J gene TRBJ2-5; no definite D call. The TCR sequence derives from a woman older than 75 with acute or convalescent COVID-19. Material: peripheral blood. The CDR3 sequence is CASSQEVYSTQYF. In DNA form, the CDR3 reads TGTGCCAGCAGCCAAGAAGTGTACAGTACCCAGTACTTC.